This T cell receptor (beta chain) was recovered during a study of T cells in Graves' hyperthyroidism and ophthalmopathy (dated by TCRdb to the late 2010s). Study-level background: Peripheral blood was collected at initial diagnosis, before any treatment. For training and testing, the 100 or so patients in the discovery cohort were randomly divided in a 7:3 ratio. In addition, the study compared T-cell repertoires in thyroid tissue and in blood from six Graves' hyperthyroidism patients. To identify distinguishing TCR V-J signatures, a discovery cohort of 90 to 100 patients was used, comprising some 43 with Graves' ophthalmopathy and roughly 60 with stable Graves' hyperthyroidism. Prospective prediction of ophthalmopathy was tested in an independent validation cohort consisting of some 18 hyperthyroidism patients and around 16 patients who later progressed to ophthalmopathy. After blood sampling, hyperthyroidism patients were treated with methimazole at a starting dose of 30 mg daily, and ophthalmopathy patients were treated with high-dose intravenous methylprednisolone. TCR Vbeta CDR3 sequencing of 135 peripheral blood samples (about 45 ophthalmopathy, 75 hyperthyroidism and 17 progressor patients) is reported in the paper.

The CDR3 sequence holds 15 residues, the cysteine and phenylalanine included. The only DNA kept is the CDR3, 45 bases in frame from the first base. CDR1 MDHEN and CDR2 SYDVKM were looked up in the germline V gene. The V end loses 6 bases and the J end loses 4 bases, and a stretch of 15 bases separates them. The TCR beta CDR3 regions were amplified from the RNA transcripts. The first round of RT-PCR for the TCR CDR3 was performed with the HTBI primer set and the Qiagen OneStep RT-PCR kit. The libraries were constructed in a second round of multiplex PCR and then size-selected and purified. Sequencing of the libraries was done on an Illumina HiSeq2000 using paired-end 100 bp reads. Per the source publication's procedure: Raw data were processed with SOAPnuke, discarding reads with adapters, uncalled bases, mean Phred below 15, or no exact constant-primer or identifier match. High-quality paired reads were merged using COPE v1.2.5, and each unique nucleotide sequence was defined as a clonotype. Clonotypes were aligned to IMGT TRBV, TRBD and TRBJ reference segments using MiTCR v1.1. The analysis was restricted to V-J combinations with a frequency above 0.0001, which together covered just over 99% of the repertoires. A TCS score was defined as the ratio of F50 (clonal expansion) to E x V (chaos), with BLOSUM62-based TCRdist applied between CDR3 peptides within each V-J. Welch's t-statistics and random forest reduced roughly 530 V-J features to about 13, which were used in a naive Bayes classifier (R e1071). The public reads were run again by TCRdb, first through fastp at Q25 and then through MiXCR, and only productive beta chains were kept. Every entry covers one CDR3 protein and lists the most common genes and DNA from its rows. The V and J calls were determined by TCRdb, not by the authors. For this sample the table gives approximately 600,000 distinct CDR3 sequences, of which more than 20% were detected only once. In total, the top ten clones hold more than 30% of the sample.

Moderately to severely active disease, a Clinical Activity Score of at least 3, a NOSPECS grade of at least 4, and a duration under 3 months were present in ophthalmopathy patients. The study excluded patients with uncontrolled infections, other autoimmune diseases, pregnancy or lactation. Diagnoses were established on the basis of clinical symptoms, serum thyroxine and TRAb, thyroid ultrasound, and orbital computed tomography. Ficoll-Paque density gradient centrifugation was used to isolate PBMCs from under 11 ml of fresh peripheral blood. Total RNA was extracted using Trizol reagent, and RNA quality was assessed on an Agilent 2100 Bioanalyzer. For this clonotype: Its antigen is not yet known. One base away there is no much larger clone; base qualities are not given.

What the work shows at the level of the full study, not this receptor alone: No statistical method was used to fix the sample size in advance, and group allocation was not hidden from the investigators. In cross-validation, a model built on a 13 V-J signature told ophthalmopathy apart from stable hyperthyroidism with just under 90% sensitivity and roughly 83% specificity, and in testing the same model reached 80%/75%. In validation, progression to ophthalmopathy was predicted by the model with 70% to 71% sensitivity and roughly 76% specificity, a median of around 5.9 months before onset. Blood samples also contained most of the expanded thyroid clonotypes (frequency above 0.001), which suggests that blood repertoires may reflect thyroid immune responses.

The sequenced sample was blood. The chain links TRBV28 with TRBJ2-2; D gene: possibly TRBD1, on 6 matching bases. The TCR sequence derives from a man in his thirties or forties with Graves' ophthalmopathy. At the DNA level, the sequence is TGTGCCAGCAGGGAAACCGGGACAACCACCGGGGAGCTGTTTTTT. Its product reads: CASRETGTTTGELFF.